This T cell receptor beta chain was recorded in a study of spatial heterogeneity in lung cancer. Study details: Consistent detection of more beta-chain than alpha-chain sequences was observed. Study-wide points: Circulating ubiquitous expanded tumor TCRs were observed more frequently at resection than at follow-up.

On each TCR cDNA molecule, a unique molecular identifier was present. TCRdb itself ran the 5' RACE reads through MiXCR, one entry per CDR3 protein. This table has approximately 29,000 distinct CDR3 sequences, approximately 8.4% appearing once. Trimming cost V 5 bases and J 3 bases; bases outside gene matches: 3. Per germline, CDR1 MNHEY and CDR2 SMNVEV (reference sequence). The CDR3 loop spans 15 amino acids. This clonotype has ten or more counts. Its antigen is still unknown. Time point described: sample taken at primary tumor resection. Without sorting, whole RNA was sequenced from tumor, nontumor lung or frozen PBMC.

The sequenced sample was PBMCs, obtained at surgery. V gene TRBV27 combines with J gene TRBJ2-1, with 11 bases matching TRBD2. The receptor comes from a female donor with early-stage non-small cell lung cancer. The CDR3 reads CASSPGTSGYNEQFF. The DNA for the CDR3 is TGTGCCAGCAGTCCCGGGACTAGCGGCTACAATGAGCAGTTCTTC.